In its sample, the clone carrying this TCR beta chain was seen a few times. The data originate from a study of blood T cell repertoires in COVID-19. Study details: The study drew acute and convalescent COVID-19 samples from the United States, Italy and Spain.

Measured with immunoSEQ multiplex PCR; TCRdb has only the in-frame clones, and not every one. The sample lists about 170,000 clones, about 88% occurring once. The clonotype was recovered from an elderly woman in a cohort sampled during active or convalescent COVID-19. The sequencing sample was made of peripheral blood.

CDR3 in amino acids: CATEGIGTGLNQPQHF. As DNA, the CDR3 is TGTGCCACTGAAGGGATTGGGACAGGTCTTAATCAGCCCCAGCATTTT. The chain links TRBV24-1 to TRBJ1-5; 8 positions agree with TRBD1. Germline V gene lookup returns CDR1 KGHDR and CDR2 SFDVKD. This CDR3 contains 16 residues. V lost 10 bases to trimming and J lost 4 bases; unmatched junction nucleotides: 14.